This T cell receptor beta chain came from a study of blood T cell repertoires in COVID-19. Study at large: Some COVID-19 samples were acute and others convalescent; all came from the United States, Italy and Spain. The cDNA or gDNA used as material had been derived from T cells, B-cell-depleted T cells, or PBMCs.

The CDR3 has 15 residues. The ends lost 4 bases at V and 2 bases at J; junction bases unmatched: 3. Germline CDR1 is SGHNT and CDR2 is YYREEE (reference sequence). As handled by the study authors: The authors estimated nucleated cell counts from reference gene primer amplification. Some clones are missing from TCRdb's copy, which holds only in-frame ones; the method was immunoSEQ multiplex PCR. V and J calls plus clone size are reproduced from that table; the DNA served to infer D and trimming. The sample carries 150,000 to 200,000 clones, just under 80% recorded once. Sequenced input: peripheral blood. The chain has TRBV5-4 and TRBJ2-3; 11 positions match TRBD2. The sequence was collected from a woman of 80 years or more with active or convalescent COVID-19. Written as DNA, the CDR3 is TGTGCCAGCAGCATAGCGGGGGGGCCCACAGATACGCAGTATTTT. This gives the protein CASSIAGGPTDTQYF.